This T cell receptor (beta chain) was sequenced during a study of blood T cell repertoires in COVID-19. Germline V gene data show CDR1 as LGHNA and CDR2 as YNFKEQ. This CDR3 is 16 amino acids long. With V trimmed by 4 bases and J by 6 bases, 11 bases remained unmatched. Sequencing used immunoSEQ multiplex PCR; TCRdb keeps in-frame clones, though not all of them. The table has around 130,000 clones, 65% to 90% seen once; the top ten hold around 2.9%. The receptor comes from a man in his fifties or sixties with acute or convalescent COVID-19. The chain employs TRBV4-2 and TRBJ2-7, with 11 positions matching TRBD2. Source material: peripheral blood. The CDR3 sequence: CASSLGLADVLGEQYF. The CDR3 DNA reads TGTGCCAGCAGCCTGGGACTAGCGGATGTCTTGGGCGAGCAGTACTTC.